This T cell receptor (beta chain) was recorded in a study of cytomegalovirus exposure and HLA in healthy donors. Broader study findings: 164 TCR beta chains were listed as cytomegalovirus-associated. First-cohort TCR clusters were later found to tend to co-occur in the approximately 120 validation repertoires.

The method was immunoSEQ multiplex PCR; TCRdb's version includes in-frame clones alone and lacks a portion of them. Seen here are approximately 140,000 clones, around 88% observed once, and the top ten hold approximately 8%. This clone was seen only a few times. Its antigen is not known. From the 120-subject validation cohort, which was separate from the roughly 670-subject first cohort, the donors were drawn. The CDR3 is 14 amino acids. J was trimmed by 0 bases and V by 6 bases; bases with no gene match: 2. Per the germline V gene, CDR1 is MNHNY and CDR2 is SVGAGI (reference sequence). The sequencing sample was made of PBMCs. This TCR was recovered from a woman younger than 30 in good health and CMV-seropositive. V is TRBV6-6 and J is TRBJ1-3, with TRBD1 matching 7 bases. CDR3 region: CASRAGGSGNTIYF. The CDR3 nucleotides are TGTGCCAGCAGGGCAGGGGGCTCTGGAAACACCATATATTTT.